One sample yielded the 3 T cell receptor beta chains listed below, sequenced in a study of regulatory T cells in long-lasting Graves disease. Library construction for TCR beta used iRepertoire HTBI primers and Arm-PCR of CDR3 regions. TCRdb re-called the multiplex PCR reads through MiXCR, storing one row per CDR3 protein. The sample carries 300,000 to 450,000 distinct CDR3 sequences, 15% to 19% recorded once. Stated time point: newly diagnosed GD, antithyroid drugs for less than 3 months. PBMCs were the source of the RNA used for TCR sequencing. The specimen comprised peripheral blood mononuclear cells (PBMCs), sampled at new diagnosis, from a patient treated with antithyroid drugs. These receptors were collected from a female donor with Graves disease.

This clonotype was seen only a few times. The rearrangement joins TRBV18 to TRBJ1-5, with D perhaps matching TRBD1 (6 bases). Trimming removed 6 bases at V and 6 bases at J, with 15 bases between. In germline, CDR1 is KGHSH, CDR2 LQKENI. The CDR3 is 14 amino acids. CDR3: CASSHREDGQPQHF. CDR3 nucleotide sequence: TGTGCCAGCTCGCACAGGGAGGACGGTCAGCCCCAGCATTTT.

This clonotype has ten or more counts. The chain couples TRBV20-1 to TRBJ2-5; D is possibly TRBD1 (5 bases). Germline CDR1 DFQATT, CDR2 SNEGSKA (reference sequence). The V end was cut by 5 bases, the J end by 1 base, with 11 bases between. This CDR3 has 13 amino acids. CDR3 sequence (DNA): TGCAGTGCTTTGACAGCATTCCAAGAGACCCAGTACTTC. This translates into CSALTAFQETQYF.

This clonotype was detected a few times. The V and J genes are TRBV2 and TRBJ2-3; TRBD2 agrees at 10 bases. Germline V gene lookup returns CDR1 SNHLY and CDR2 FYNNEI. After removal of 6 bases from V and 2 bases from J, the junction contained 8 bases not matched to a gene. The CDR3 runs 16 residues. The CDR3 spells CASRETSGPNTDTQYF. CDR3 in DNA: TGTGCCAGCAGAGAGACTAGCGGGCCGAACACAGATACGCAGTATTTT. Looking up the rest from reference TRBV2 and TRBJ2-3 gives the full variable domain: EPEVTQTPSHQVTQMGQEVILRCVPISNHLYFYWYRQILGQKVEFLVSFYNNEISEKSEIFDDQFSVERPDGSNFTLKIRSTKLEDSAMYFCASRETSGPNTDTQYFGPGTRLTVL.